This T cell receptor beta chain is from a study of shared clonotypes between healthy human individuals. All the donors were Caucasian adults who lived in Nashville, Tennessee. Trimming at V came to 0 bases and at J to 1 base, leaving 6 bases not matched to a gene. From germline, CDR1 is SGHAT and CDR2 FQNNGV. The CDR3 covers 17 residues. 200 to 250 ng DNA, tens of thousands of T cell genomes, went into each sorted-subset replicate PCR. The protocol was immunoSEQ multiplex PCR, while the TCRdb copy is restricted to in-frame clones and leaves out a portion. The sample contains over a million clones, around 78% of which appear only once. Note on this clone: Its matching antigen is unknown.

Study-level results: A handful of donors showed sharing of about 4.8% of naive CD4 clonotypes. Clonotypes not shared had lower generation probabilities than those common to all four donors.

The sample taken for sequencing was memory CD4+ T cells from PBMCs. Documented subset: CD45RA-negative fraction. The genes are TRBV11-2 and TRBJ2-3; the match to TRBD1 covers 8 bases. The receptor was derived from a man younger than 35 in good health. Some clones in this sample may be carry-over from other donors' samples. CDR3: CASSLDRQGFGTDTQYF. Written as DNA, the CDR3 is TGTGCCAGCAGCTTAGATCGACAGGGGTTTGGCACAGATACGCAGTATTTT.